This TCR beta chain was captured in a study of blood T cell repertoires in COVID-19. Across the study: Some COVID-19 samples were acute and others convalescent; all came from the United States, Italy and Spain. PBMCs, B-cell-depleted T cells, or T cells provided the cDNA or gDNA that made up the material.

Original data processing: Reference gene primer amplification gave nucleated cell count estimates. The assay was immunoSEQ multiplex PCR, and TCRdb's table has in-frame clones only and misses some. V and J calls and clone size are those listed in that table; D and trimming were worked out from the DNA. Among about 150,000 clones, more than 80% were seen once, and the ten largest hold around 16%. Germline loops: CDR1 SNHLY, CDR2 FYNNEI. The CDR3 length is 16 residues. After removal of 3 bases from V and 3 bases from J, the junction contained 9 bases not matched to a gene. This TCR derives from a woman between 35 and 50 years old with acute or convalescent COVID-19. This chain links TRBV2 with TRBJ1-1, with 8 bases lining up with TRBD1. The specimen was peripheral blood. CDR3 amino acids: CASSERGTGTYTEAFF. The DNA of the CDR3 is TGTGCCAGCAGTGAGAGAGGGACAGGCACCTACACTGAAGCTTTCTTT. The full variable domain, in which reference TRBV2 and TRBJ1-1 provide the parts outside the CDR3, is EPEVTQTPSHQVTQMGQEVILRCVPISNHLYFYWYRQILGQKVEFLVSFYNNEISEKSEIFDDQFSVERPDGSNFTLKIRSTKLEDSAMYFCASSERGTGTYTEAFFGQGTRLTVV.